This T cell receptor (beta chain) was observed in a study of graft-versus-host responses after intestinal transplantation. Overall study findings and caveats: Detection of GvH clones occurred in recipient marrow, and some had their first appearance in ileum or blood.

TCRdb's table, derived via immunoSEQ multiplex PCR, lists solely in-frame clones and lacks some. The table lists some 82,000 clones, over 75% of them singletons, with 7.5% to 8.5% in the top ten. The CDR3 has 18 amino acids. V dropped 2 bases and J dropped 1; count of bases not matched to a gene: 10. Germline loops: CDR1 SGHTA, CDR2 FQGTGA. Remarks on this clone: Antigen unknown.

This material consisted of unstimulated CD8+ T cells sorted from spleen or lymph node cells, taken before transplant. The chain links TRBV7-3 to TRBJ2-3; 9 bases fit TRBD2. The TCR originated in a human donor who was the organ donor for an intestinal transplant. CDR3 protein: CASSLGPMGGGGTDTQYF. The CDR3 DNA reads as TGTGCCAGCAGCTTAGGGCCGATGGGCGGGGGGGGCACAGATACGCAGTATTTT.